This T cell receptor (beta chain) was found in a study of technical replicates of blood from a few donors. The data were produced by immunoSEQ multiplex PCR, yet TCRdb's version contains in-frame clones alone and is incomplete. The sample consists of tens of thousands of clones, around nine tenths of them appearing once. V was pared by 8 bases and J by 3 bases, with 14 bases between. The CDR3 length is 14 residues. Germline CDR1 and CDR2: LNHNV and YYDKDF (reference sequence). The chain carries TRBV15 and TRBJ1-5; D gene ambiguous. The specimen sequenced was T cells isolated from PBMCs. This TCR was sampled from a human donor in good health. CDR3 coding DNA: TGTGCCACCCGGACGGGAGAGGTCAATCAGCCCCAGCATTTT. This gives the protein CATRTGEVNQPQHF.